This paragraph reports one T cell receptor beta chain. V shed 3 bases, J shed 0 bases, and the junction held 13 bases outside the gene matches. The CDR3 spans 19 residues. Germline assignment: CDR1 LGHNA and CDR2 YNFKEQ. The data are from a study of blood T cell repertoires in COVID-19. Study-level information: The United States, Italy and Spain provided the acute and convalescent COVID-19 samples. Nucleic acid was either cDNA or gDNA, and it came from T cells, B-cell-depleted T cells, or PBMCs.

TCRdb's copy holds only in-frame clones and misses some; the assay was immunoSEQ multiplex PCR. The data show approximately 89,000 clones, roughly 87% seen once. Specimen: peripheral blood. The sequence was collected from a man aged 65 to 85 with acute or convalescent COVID-19. The J gene is TRBJ2-3, the V gene TRBV4-2, with 9 nucleotides matching TRBD2. The CDR3 bases are TGTGCCAGCAGCCAGACGCGGGGGGGCCTTGCCCTGAGCACAGATACGCAGTATTTT. It translates to CASSQTRGGLALSTDTQYF.